The 13 T cell receptor beta chains below all came from one sample that was sequenced in a study of blood T cells in healthy people across ages (dated by TCRdb to the mid-2010s). Library method: 5' RACE. Sequencing was performed on an Illumina HiSeq 2500. A second roughly 6 to 12 cycle PCR used a sample-barcoded 5' primer and a J-beta primer mix. The public reads were reanalyzed by TCRdb: fastp trimming at Q25, MiXCR alignment, in-frame beta chains only. CDR3 protein duplicates are merged, each entry listing the most common genes and DNA. In this sample the table shows 1.5 million or so distinct CDR3 sequences, about 43% of which occur a single time. The biggest ten clones account for less than 8% of the sample. What was sequenced was blood. The receptors originated from a woman aged 18-35 years in good health.

The genes are TRBV6-5 and TRBJ1-4; unclear D gene. The CDR3 loop spans 16 amino acids. CDR1 MNHEY and CDR2 SVGAGI come from the germline V gene. With 10 bases removed from V and 2 bases from J, the gap between germline ends came to 20 bases. The CDR3 region is CATAPGSLLTNEKLFF. In nucleotides, the CDR3 is TGTGCCACCGCGCCGGGCTCCCTACTCACTAATGAAAAACTGTTTTTT.

This clonotype was observed once. The chain is built from TRBV6-1 and TRBJ2-1; 7 bases agree with TRBD2. Germline V CDR1 and CDR2: MNHNS, SASEGT. The length of the CDR3 is 13 residues. V lost 8 bases and J lost 10; bases outside the gene matches: 11. The CDR3 nucleotides are TGTGCCAGCGTGGCGGGGGTGCTCCTAGAGCAGTTCTTC. This gives the protein CASVAGVLLEQFF.

This clonotype has just a few counts. V is TRBV5-5 and J is TRBJ2-3; possible D gene TRBD1, 6 bases. CDR1 and CDR2 from the germline V gene are SGHKS and YYEKEE (reference sequence). Between the trimmed V and J ends, which lost 3 bases and 2 bases, there was a span of 19 bases. The CDR3 runs 17 residues. CDR3: CASSSSGERSITDTQYF. The CDR3 DNA sequence: TGTGCCAGCAGCTCATCAGGGGAGCGGTCTATCACAGATACGCAGTATTTT.

The chain recombines TRBV5-1 with TRBJ1-4, with a possible D match to TRBD1 (6 bases). Germline V gene data show CDR1 as SGHRS and CDR2 as YFSETQ. The V end was cut by 2 bases, the J end by 3 bases, with 29 bases between. The CDR3 has 21 amino acids. The CDR3 DNA follows: TGCGCCAGCAGCTTCCAACCTCGCGGTGTGGGTACTAAGGGGGCTAATGAAAAACTGTTTTTT. Protein: CASSFQPRGVGTKGANEKLFF.

This clonotype appeared many times. The V gene is TRBV29-1, the J gene TRBJ2-1; 7 nucleotides match TRBD1. J lost 5 bases, V lost 4 bases, and 5 bases had no gene match. The CDR3 is 13 residues long. Germline V gives CDR1 SQVTM, CDR2 ANQGSEA. This CDR3 is CSVVGTDNNEQFF. The DNA for the CDR3 is TGCAGCGTTGTCGGGACAGATAACAATGAGCAGTTCTTC.

There are a few counts of this clonotype. The chain carries TRBV3-1 and TRBJ2-7; TRBD2 is a possible D gene (6 bases). CDR1 is LGHDT, CDR2 YNNKEL, per germline (reference sequence). Trimming removed 4 bases at V and 3 bases at J, with 19 bases between. The CDR3 loop spans 16 amino acids. CDR3 bases: TGTGCCAGCAGCCCTCCGATGGGGGTCGGGGGCTACGAGCAGTACTTC. Protein product: CASSPPMGVGGYEQYF.

The J gene is TRBJ2-7, the V gene TRBV2, with TRBD1 matching 8 bases. Looked up from germline, CDR1 is SNHLY and CDR2 is FYNNEI. The V segment lost 3 bases and the J segment 0 bases; nucleotides outside the gene matches: 4. The CDR3 has 15 amino acids. The CDR3 loop is CASSETGVSSYEQYF. In nucleotides, the CDR3 is TGTGCCAGCAGTGAGACAGGGGTCAGCTCCTACGAGCAGTACTTC.

The rearrangement uses TRBV10-3 and TRBJ1-1, with a possible D match to TRBD1 (5 bases). The V gene's germline CDR1 is ENHRY and CDR2 SYGVKD. The CDR3 contains 13 residues. V dropped 10 bases and J dropped 1 base, with 13 bases sitting between them. The CDR3 spells CATRDGPNTEAFF. Here the CDR3 DNA reads TGTGCCACCCGGGACGGACCGAACACTGAAGCTTTCTTT.

The chain has TRBV28 and TRBJ1-5; TRBD1 agrees at 9 bases. V shed 10 bases and J 1 base; nucleotides not matched to a gene: 5. The CDR3 loop spans 14 amino acids. Germline V gene lookup returns CDR1 MDHEN and CDR2 SYDVKM. This CDR3 is CANQDRGSNQPQHF. In DNA, the CDR3 is TGTGCCAACCAAGACAGGGGGAGCAATCAGCCCCAGCATTTT.

The chain joins TRBV20-1 to TRBJ2-3, with D perhaps matching TRBD1 (5 bases). Germline CDR1 and CDR2: DFQATT and SNEGSKA (reference sequence). The CDR3 runs to 15 residues. Trimming pared 2 bases from V and 4 bases from J, leaving 16 bases between. Written as DNA, the CDR3 is TGCAGTGCTAGATGGGGCTCAAACAACCCAGATACGCAGTATTTT. This gives the protein CSARWGSNNPDTQYF.

This clonotype came up a few times. This chain joins TRBV20-1 and TRBJ2-3, with 13 bases aligning to TRBD2. Losses at the gene ends were 5 bases for V and 2 bases for J; bases not matched to a gene: 7. The germline gives CDR1 DFQATT, CDR2 SNEGSKA (reference sequence). CDR3 size: 16 residues. CDR3 nucleotides: TGCAGTGCTGAACCGGGACTAGCGGGATCCACAGATACGCAGTATTTT. Translating gives CSAEPGLAGSTDTQYF.

This clonotype was counted between two and nine times. V usage is TRBV25-1 and J usage is TRBJ1-5; TRBD1 matches at 8 bases. V shed 7 bases, J shed 4 bases, and the junction held 9 bases outside the gene matches. The CDR3 totals 15 residues. Germline V gene sequence: CDR1 MGHDK, CDR2 SYGVNS. In DNA, the CDR3 is TGTGCCAGCATGCGGACAGGGACTACAAATCAGCCCCAGCATTTT. It translates to CASMRTGTTNQPQHF.

The CDR3 sequence: CASSAVGALNTEAFF. The CDR3 nucleotides are TGTGCCAGCAGTGCAGTCGGAGCCCTTAACACTGAAGCTTTCTTT. This sequence joins TRBV25-1 and TRBJ1-1; no clear D gene. The germline V and J ends were trimmed by 4 bases and 2 bases, with 14 bases remaining between them. The CDR3 is 15 amino acids. CDR1 and CDR2 from the germline V gene are MGHDK and SYGVNS.